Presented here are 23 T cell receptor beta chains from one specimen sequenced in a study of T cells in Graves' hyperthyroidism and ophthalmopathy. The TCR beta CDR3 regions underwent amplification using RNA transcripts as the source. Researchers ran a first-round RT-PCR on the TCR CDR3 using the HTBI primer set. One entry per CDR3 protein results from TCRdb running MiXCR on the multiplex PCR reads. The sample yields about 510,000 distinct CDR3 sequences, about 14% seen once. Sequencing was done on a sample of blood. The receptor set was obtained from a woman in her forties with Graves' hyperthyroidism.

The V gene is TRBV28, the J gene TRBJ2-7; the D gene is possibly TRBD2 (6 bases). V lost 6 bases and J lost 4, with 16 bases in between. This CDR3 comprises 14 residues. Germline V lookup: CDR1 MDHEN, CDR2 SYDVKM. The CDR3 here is CASRRLGLRYEQYF. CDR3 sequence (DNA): TGTGCCAGCAGACGTTTGGGACTCAGATACGAGCAGTACTTC.

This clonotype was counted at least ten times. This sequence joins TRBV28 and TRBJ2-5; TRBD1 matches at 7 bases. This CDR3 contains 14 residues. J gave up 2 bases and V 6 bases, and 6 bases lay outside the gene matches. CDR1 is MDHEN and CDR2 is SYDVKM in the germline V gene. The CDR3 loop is CASRFGTAQETQYF. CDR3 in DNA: TGTGCCAGCAGATTCGGGACAGCGCAAGAGACCCAGTACTTC.

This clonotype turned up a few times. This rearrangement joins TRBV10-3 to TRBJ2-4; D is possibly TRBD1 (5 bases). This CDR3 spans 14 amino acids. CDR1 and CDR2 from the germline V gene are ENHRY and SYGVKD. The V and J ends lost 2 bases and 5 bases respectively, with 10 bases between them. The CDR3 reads CAISETGRQNIQYF. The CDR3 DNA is TGTGCCATCAGTGAGACAGGCAGACAAAACATTCAGTACTTC.

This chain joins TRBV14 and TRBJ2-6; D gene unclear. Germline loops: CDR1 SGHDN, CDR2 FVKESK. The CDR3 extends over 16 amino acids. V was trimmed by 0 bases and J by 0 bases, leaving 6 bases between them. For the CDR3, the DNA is TGTGCCAGCAGCCAAGAATTCAGCTCTGGGGCCAACGTCCTGACTTTC. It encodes CASSQEFSSGANVLTF. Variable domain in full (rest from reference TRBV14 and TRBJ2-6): EAGVTQFPSHSVIEKGQTVTLRCDPISGHDNLYWYRRVMGKEIKFLLHFVKESKQDESGMPNNRFLAERTGGTYSTLKVQPAELEDSGVYFCASSQEFSSGANVLTFGAGSRLTVL.

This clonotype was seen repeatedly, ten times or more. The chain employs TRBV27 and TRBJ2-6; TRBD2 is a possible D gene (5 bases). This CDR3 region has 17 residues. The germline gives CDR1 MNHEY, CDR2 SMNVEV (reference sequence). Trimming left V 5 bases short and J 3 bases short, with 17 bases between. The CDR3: CASSPLEGLGGANVLTF. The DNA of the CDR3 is TGTGCCAGCAGTCCCTTAGAGGGTTTGGGTGGGGCCAACGTCCTGACTTTC.

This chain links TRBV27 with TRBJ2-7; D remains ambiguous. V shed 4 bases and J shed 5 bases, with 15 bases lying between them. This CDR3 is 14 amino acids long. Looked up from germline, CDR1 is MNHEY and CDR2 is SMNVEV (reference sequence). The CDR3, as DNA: TGTGCCAGCAGTTCCCCAATCGCTAGTCACGAGCAGTACTTC. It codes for CASSSPIASHEQYF.

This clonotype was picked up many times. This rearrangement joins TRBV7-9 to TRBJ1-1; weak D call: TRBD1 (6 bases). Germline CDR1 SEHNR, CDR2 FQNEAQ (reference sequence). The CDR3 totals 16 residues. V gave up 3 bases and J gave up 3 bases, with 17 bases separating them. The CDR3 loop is CASSLEGGGMDTEAFF. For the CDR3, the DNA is TGTGCCAGCAGCTTGGAGGGCGGGGGCATGGACACTGAAGCTTTCTTT.

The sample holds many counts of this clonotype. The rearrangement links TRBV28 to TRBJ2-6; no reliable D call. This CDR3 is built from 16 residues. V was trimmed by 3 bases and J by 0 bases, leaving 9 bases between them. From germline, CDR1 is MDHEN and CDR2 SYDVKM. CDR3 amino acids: CASSFNGYSGANVLTF. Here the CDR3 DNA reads TGTGCCAGCAGTTTTAACGGATACTCTGGGGCCAACGTCCTGACTTTC.

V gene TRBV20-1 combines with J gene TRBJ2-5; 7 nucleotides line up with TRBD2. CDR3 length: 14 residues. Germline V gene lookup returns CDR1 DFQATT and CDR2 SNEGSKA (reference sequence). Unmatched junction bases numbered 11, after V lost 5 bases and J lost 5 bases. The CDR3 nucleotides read TGCAGTGCTGCCCGGACTAGAAATCAGGAGACCCAGTACTTC. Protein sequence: CSAARTRNQETQYF.

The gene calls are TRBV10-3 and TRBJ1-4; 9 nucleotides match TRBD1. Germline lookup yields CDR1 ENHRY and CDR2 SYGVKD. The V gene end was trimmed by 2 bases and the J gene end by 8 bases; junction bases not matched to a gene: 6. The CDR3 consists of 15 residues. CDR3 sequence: CAISEAGTGNEKLFF. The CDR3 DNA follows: TGTGCCATCAGTGAGGCTGGGACAGGGAACGAAAAACTGTTTTTT.

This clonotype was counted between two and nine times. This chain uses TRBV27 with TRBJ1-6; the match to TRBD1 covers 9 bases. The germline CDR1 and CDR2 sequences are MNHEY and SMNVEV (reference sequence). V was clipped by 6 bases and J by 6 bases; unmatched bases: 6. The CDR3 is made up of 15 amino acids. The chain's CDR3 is CASRTGTGTNSPLHF. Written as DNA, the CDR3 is TGTGCCAGCAGAACCGGGACAGGGACTAATTCACCCCTCCACTTT.

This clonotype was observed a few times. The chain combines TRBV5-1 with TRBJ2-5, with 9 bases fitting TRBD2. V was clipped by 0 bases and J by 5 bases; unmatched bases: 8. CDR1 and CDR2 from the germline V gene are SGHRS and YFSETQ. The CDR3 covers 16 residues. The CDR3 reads CASSLEGAGGWETQYF. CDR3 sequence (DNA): TGCGCCAGCAGCTTGGAGGGAGCGGGAGGCTGGGAGACCCAGTACTTC.

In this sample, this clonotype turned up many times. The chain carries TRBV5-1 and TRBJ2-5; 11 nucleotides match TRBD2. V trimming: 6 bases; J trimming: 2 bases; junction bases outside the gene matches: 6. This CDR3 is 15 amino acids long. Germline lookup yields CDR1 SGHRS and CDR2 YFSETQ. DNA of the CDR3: TGCGCCAGCACCCTAGGGACTAGCGGTCAAGAGACCCAGTACTTC. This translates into CASTLGTSGQETQYF.

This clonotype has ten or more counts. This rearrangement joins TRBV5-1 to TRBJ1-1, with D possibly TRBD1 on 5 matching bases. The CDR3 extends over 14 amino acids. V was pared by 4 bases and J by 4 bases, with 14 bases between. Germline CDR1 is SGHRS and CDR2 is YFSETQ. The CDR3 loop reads CASSPRGGSTEAFF. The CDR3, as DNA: TGCGCCAGCAGCCCACGGGGGGGGAGCACTGAAGCTTTCTTT.

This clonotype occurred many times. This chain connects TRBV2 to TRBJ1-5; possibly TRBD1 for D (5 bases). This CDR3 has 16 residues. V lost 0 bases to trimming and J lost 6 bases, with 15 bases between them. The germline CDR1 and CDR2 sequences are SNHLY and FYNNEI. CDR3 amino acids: CASSEALRGGAQPQHF. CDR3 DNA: TGTGCCAGCAGTGAAGCGCTTCGGGGGGGTGCTCAGCCCCAGCATTTT. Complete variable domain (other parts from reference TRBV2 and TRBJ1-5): EPEVTQTPSHQVTQMGQEVILRCVPISNHLYFYWYRQILGQKVEFLVSFYNNEISEKSEIFDDQFSVERPDGSNFTLKIRSTKLEDSAMYFCASSEALRGGAQPQHFGDGTRLSIL.

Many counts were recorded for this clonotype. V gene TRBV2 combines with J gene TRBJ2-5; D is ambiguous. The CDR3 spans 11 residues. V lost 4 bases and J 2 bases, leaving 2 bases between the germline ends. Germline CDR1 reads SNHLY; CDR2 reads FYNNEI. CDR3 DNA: TGTGCCAGCAGTGCGCAAGAGACCCAGTACTTC. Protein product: CASSAQETQYF.

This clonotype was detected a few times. Here the CDR3 DNA reads TGCGCCAGCAGCTTGGTTCCGGGACCGAGGCGGGAGCAGTTCTTC. Translation: CASSLVPGPRREQFF. The chain combines TRBV5-1 with TRBJ2-1; D might be TRBD1 or TRBD2, each matching 5 bases. CDR3 length: 15 amino acids. V lost 0 bases, J lost 10 bases, and 17 bases lay in between. The germline V gene encodes CDR1 SGHRS and CDR2 YFSETQ.

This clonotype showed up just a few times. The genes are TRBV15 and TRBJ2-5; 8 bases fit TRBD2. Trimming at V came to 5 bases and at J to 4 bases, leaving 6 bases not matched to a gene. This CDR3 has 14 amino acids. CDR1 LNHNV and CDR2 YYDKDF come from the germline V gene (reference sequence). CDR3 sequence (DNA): TGTGCCACCAGCCCTCGGCTAGCGGGAGAGACCCAGTACTTC. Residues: CATSPRLAGETQYF.

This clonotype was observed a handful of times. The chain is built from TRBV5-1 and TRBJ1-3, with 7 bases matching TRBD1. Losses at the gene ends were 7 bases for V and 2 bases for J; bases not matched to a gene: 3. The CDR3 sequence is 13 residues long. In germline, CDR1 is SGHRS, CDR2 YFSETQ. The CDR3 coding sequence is TGCGCCAGCGCAGGGGGACCTGGAAACACCATATATTTT. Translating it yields CASAGGPGNTIYF.

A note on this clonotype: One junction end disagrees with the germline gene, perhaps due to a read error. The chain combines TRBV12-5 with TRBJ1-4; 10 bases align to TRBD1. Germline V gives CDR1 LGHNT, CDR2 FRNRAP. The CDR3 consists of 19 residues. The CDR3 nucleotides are TGTGCTAGTGGCTGGTTCCCGGGACAGGGGATTACAACTAATGAAAAACCGTTTTTT. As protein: CASGWFPGQGITTNEKPFF.

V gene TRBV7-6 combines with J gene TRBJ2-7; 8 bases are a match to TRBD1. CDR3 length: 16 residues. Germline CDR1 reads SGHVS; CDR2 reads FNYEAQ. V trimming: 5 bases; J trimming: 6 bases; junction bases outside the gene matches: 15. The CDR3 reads CASSPTARGLVSEQYF. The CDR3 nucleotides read TGTGCCAGCAGCCCTACCGCCAGGGGGCTAGTCTCCGAGCAGTACTTC. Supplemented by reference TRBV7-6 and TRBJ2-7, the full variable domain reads GAGVSQSPRYKVTKRGQDVALRCDPISGHVSLYWYRQALGQGPEFLTYFNYEAQQDKSGLPNDRFSAERPEGSISTLTIQRTEQRDSAMYRCASSPTARGLVSEQYFGPGTRLTVT.

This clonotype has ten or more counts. The CDR3 reads CASSAGQGVPNYGYTF. DNA for the CDR3: TGTGCCAGCAGTGCGGGACAGGGGGTTCCTAACTATGGCTACACCTTC. This chain joins TRBV28 and TRBJ1-2, with 11 bases identical to TRBD1. The junction had 5 bases not matched to a gene; V was cut back by 5 bases and J by 0 bases. The CDR3 spans 16 residues. CDR1 MDHEN and CDR2 SYDVKM come from the germline V gene.

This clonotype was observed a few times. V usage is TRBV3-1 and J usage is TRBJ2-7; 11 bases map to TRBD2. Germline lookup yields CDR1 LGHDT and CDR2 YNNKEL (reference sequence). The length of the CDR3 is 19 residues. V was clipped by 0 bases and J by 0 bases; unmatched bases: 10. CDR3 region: CASSQDSGLAVRSSYEQYF. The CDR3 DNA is TGTGCCAGCAGCCAAGATTCGGGACTAGCGGTTAGGAGCTCCTACGAGCAGTACTTC.